The following is a T cell receptor (beta chain) sequence with its context. The antigen remains undetermined. Focal radiation plus CTLA-4 blockade with ipilimumab was administered to patients who had chemo-refractory metastatic non-small-cell lung cancer. The sample is drawn from a study of radiotherapy plus CTLA-4 blockade in lung cancer. About the study: There were objective responses in over 15% of patients, and around 30% had disease control.

The repertoire was sequenced with immunoSEQ multiplex PCR; TCRdb's copy has only in-frame clones and lacks some. This table holds roughly 58,000 clones, just under 85% found once. The study, taken as a whole, reports: Reports state that early shifts in blood T cell clones, with interferon-beta, best predicted response.

Material: peripheral blood, obtained from a patient treated with radiotherapy plus ipilimumab. The TCR sequence derives from a human donor with non-small cell lung cancer whose response to radiotherapy plus ipilimumab could not be evaluated.

The CDR3 nucleotides are TGTGCCAGCAGTTTGGCGGGACAGGGAAAGGCCGAAGCTTTCTTT. Its translation: CASSLAGQGKAEAFF. V is TRBV27 and J is TRBJ1-1; 9 positions agree with TRBD1. This CDR3 spans 15 amino acids. Germline V lookup: CDR1 MNHEY, CDR2 SMNVEV (reference sequence). With 3 bases clipped from V and 8 bases from J, the junction kept 10 bases outside the gene matches.